The 20 T cell receptor beta chains below were found in one sample sequenced in a study of cytomegalovirus exposure and HLA in healthy donors. PCR used 60 Vbeta primers and 13 Jbeta primers. Using immunoSEQ multiplex PCR, the repertoire was profiled, and TCRdb retains in-frame clones only, with some absent. The sample comprises over 100,000 clones, approximately 9% of which are singletons, and roughly 6.4% rests with the top ten. Sequencing was done on a sample of PBMCs. The origin of the receptors is a woman aged 40 to 50 in good health and CMV-seropositive.

The sample holds a few counts of this clone. This chain connects TRBV29-1 to TRBJ2-5; 9 bases align to TRBD2. V lost 7 bases and J lost 4; bases outside the gene matches: 7. Germline CDR1 reads SQVTM; CDR2 reads ANQGSEA. The CDR3 is made up of 13 amino acids. DNA of the CDR3: TGCAGCGCCGCGGGGGGGCGGGGAGAGACCCAGTACTTC. It is translated as CSAAGGRGETQYF.

The genes are TRBV18 and TRBJ2-2; 8 positions match TRBD1. This CDR3 is built from 16 residues. The ends lost 4 bases at V and 1 base at J; junction bases unmatched: 5. Germline CDR1 reads KGHSH; CDR2 reads LQKENI. CDR3 loop: CASSQTGTGNTGELFF. The CDR3 bases are TGTGCCAGCTCACAGACCGGGACAGGGAACACCGGGGAGCTGTTTTTT.

This clone occurred a few times. The chain uses TRBV5-1 and TRBJ1-2, with TRBD1 matching over 8 bases. J lost 4 bases, V lost 4 bases, and 6 bases had no gene match. Germline CDR1 is SGHRS and CDR2 is YFSETQ. CDR3 length: 14 residues. CDR3: CASSPGGFSYGYTF. CDR3 bases: TGCGCCAGCAGCCCAGGGGGCTTTAGCTATGGCTACACCTTC.

This rearrangement joins TRBV12-2 to TRBJ1-2; the D call TRBD1 from the table was never checked on the DNA. TRBV12-2 is shown as a pseudogene. The CDR3 is 19 amino acids. CDR3 loop: CAKLGFGRGGAQGAYGYTF. In DNA form, the CDR3 reads TGTGCAAAGCTAGGGTTCGGCCGCGGCGGGGCTCAGGGGGCCTATGGCTACACCTTC.

A single count supports this clone. The rearrangement joins TRBV12-5 to TRBJ2-2; TRBD2 aligns across 7 bases. Germline values: CDR1 LGHNT, CDR2 FRNRAP. V shed 1 base and J 3 bases; nucleotides not matched to a gene: 2. The CDR3 totals 15 residues. CDR3 in amino acids: CASGLGLADTGELFF. CDR3 coding DNA: TGTGCTAGTGGTTTGGGGCTAGCGGACACCGGGGAGCTGTTTTTT. Filled out from reference TRBV12-5 and TRBJ2-2, the complete variable domain reads DARVTQTPRHKVTEMGQEVTMRCQPILGHNTVFWYRQTMMQGLELLAYFRNRAPLDDSGMPKDRFSAEMPDATLATLKIQPSEPRDSAVYFCASGLGLADTGELFFGEGSRLTVL.

The chain uses TRBV2 and TRBJ1-1; the D gene is possibly TRBD1 (6 bases). The germline V and J ends were trimmed by 5 bases and 7 bases, with 11 bases remaining between them. CDR3 size: 12 residues. In germline, CDR1 is SNHLY, CDR2 FYNNEI. Here the CDR3 reads CASSQQGSEAFF. CDR3 in DNA: TGTGCCAGCAGTCAACAGGGAAGTGAAGCTTTCTTT.

This clone was seen a few times. J is TRBJ2-2 and V is TRBV5-6; 8 nucleotides align to TRBD2. V was pared by 0 bases and J by 0 bases, with 4 bases of the junction left unmatched. Germline CDR1 and CDR2: SGHDT and YYEEEE. The CDR3 covers 17 residues. CDR3 sequence: CASSLGAGGANTGELFF. Written as DNA, the CDR3 is TGTGCCAGCAGCTTGGGTGCGGGGGGCGCGAACACCGGGGAGCTGTTTTTT.

There are many counts of this clone. The chain combines TRBV7-2 with TRBJ1-1; D might be TRBD1 (5 bases). V was cut by 5 bases and J by 3 bases, with 7 bases left in between. The CDR3 length is 12 residues. Germline values: CDR1 SGHTA, CDR2 FQGNSA. CDR3: CASSPGDTEAFF. In DNA, the CDR3 is TGTGCCAGCAGCCCGGGGGACACTGAAGCTTTCTTT.

This clone was counted between two and nine times. The chain has TRBV10-2 and TRBJ1-5; 9 positions agree with TRBD1. The CDR3 sequence is 14 residues long. Germline V gives CDR1 WSHSY, CDR2 SAAADI. With V trimmed by 7 bases and J by 4 bases, 5 bases remained unmatched. The DNA of the CDR3 is TGCGCCAGCACCGGGACAGGGCAGAATCAGCCCCAGCATTTT. Encoded protein: CASTGTGQNQPQHF.

This clone appeared a few times. The rearrangement links TRBV6-5 to TRBJ1-1, with 7 bases that match TRBD1. V shed 5 bases, J shed 5 bases, and the junction held 5 bases outside the gene matches. The CDR3 extends over 13 amino acids. CDR1 is MNHEY, CDR2 SVGAGI, per germline. CDR3 in DNA: TGTGCCAGCAGTCAAGGGGGACAGACTGAAGCTTTCTTT. This encodes CASSQGGQTEAFF.

This clone occurred a few times. Here the CDR3 reads CASKHLPQVTEAFF. CDR3 nucleotides: TGTGCCAGCAAGCACCTACCTCAGGTCACTGAAGCTTTCTTT. The chain recombines TRBV6-5 with TRBJ1-1; D unresolved. This CDR3 is built from 14 residues. Germline V gene sequence: CDR1 MNHEY, CDR2 SVGAGI. The V end lost 7 bases, the J end lost 4 bases, and 16 bases lay between the germline ends.

This rearrangement joins TRBV9 to TRBJ1-3; D might be TRBD1 (5 bases). The CDR3 contains 17 residues. In germline, CDR1 is SGDLS, CDR2 YYNGEE. Trimming pared 2 bases from V and 0 bases from J, leaving 15 bases between. The chain's CDR3 is CASSVQGGRNSGNTIYF. The CDR3 DNA reads as TGTGCCAGCAGCGTTCAGGGTGGTAGGAACTCTGGAAACACCATATATTTT.

This clone was seen a handful of times. V and J are TRBV2 and TRBJ1-5; 7 nucleotides align to TRBD1. CDR1 is SNHLY, CDR2 FYNNEI, per germline. Trimming took 8 bases from V and 5 from J; bases not matched to a gene: 6. The CDR3 consists of 13 residues. CDR3 bases: TGTGCCAGCGCAAGACAGGGACATCAGCCCCAGCATTTT. Translating gives CASARQGHQPQHF.

The chain is built from TRBV29-1 and TRBJ2-7; 9 positions agree with TRBD1. Germline V lookup: CDR1 SQVTM, CDR2 ANQGSEA. Unmatched junction bases numbered 8, after V lost 5 bases and J lost 3 bases. CDR3 length equals 14 residues. The CDR3, as DNA: TGCAGCGTTTTTGGGGGACAGGGTAACTACGAGCAGTACTTC. Its translation is CSVFGGQGNYEQYF.

The V gene is TRBV7-8, the J gene TRBJ2-3; D is unclear. The V gene lost 3 bases and the J gene lost 7 bases, with 8 bases spanning the gap. The CDR3 contains 12 residues. Germline CDR1 reads SGHVS; CDR2 reads FQNEAQ. The CDR3 bases are TGTGCCAGCAGCTTCACTGCGAATACGCAGTATTTT. The encoded protein is CASSFTANTQYF.

In this sample, this clone turned up a few times. The chain joins TRBV5-8 to TRBJ2-3, with D possibly TRBD2 on 5 matching bases. V gave up 1 base and J gave up 3 bases, with 18 bases separating them. This CDR3 has 17 amino acids. Looked up from germline, CDR1 is SGHTS and CDR2 is YDEGEE. Here the CDR3 DNA reads TGTGCCAGCAGCTTGTCAGGAACCGGGTCGGGGACAGATACGCAGTATTTT. Residues: CASSLSGTGSGTDTQYF.

The chain links TRBV5-4 to TRBJ2-3; TRBD1 might be the D (6 bases). The germline gives CDR1 SGHNT, CDR2 YYREEE (reference sequence). The CDR3 runs 14 residues. Trimming shortened V by 4 bases and J by 6 bases, and 15 bases separated the two germline ends. CDR3 residues: CASSPTGIWDTQYF. Here the CDR3 DNA reads TGTGCCAGCAGCCCGACAGGAATATGGGATACGCAGTATTTT. The whole variable domain, remainder taken from reference TRBV5-4 and TRBJ2-3, is ETGVTQSPTHLIKTRGQQVTLRCSSQSGHNTVSWYQQALGQGPQFIFQYYREEENGRGNFPPRFSGLQFPNYSSELNVNALELDDSALYLCASSPTGIWDTQYFGPGTRLTVL.

This clone has just a few counts. This sequence joins TRBV10-1 and TRBJ1-5; perhaps TRBD1 as D (5 bases). The V gene's germline CDR1 is WNHNN and CDR2 SYGVQD (reference sequence). Trimming took off 7 bases at V and 4 bases at J, with 17 bases between the two ends. The CDR3 length is 15 residues. CDR3: CASTVMAGENQPQHF. In nucleotides, the CDR3 is TGCGCCAGCACCGTGATGGCGGGGGAGAATCAGCCCCAGCATTTT.

In its sample, this clone was seen a few times. The V and J genes are TRBV4-3 and TRBJ2-1, with 11 bases matching TRBD2. In germline, CDR1 is LGHNA, CDR2 YSLEER. The CDR3 is 13 amino acids. J gave up 14 bases and V 1 base, and 4 bases lay outside the gene matches. The CDR3 region is CASSQVISGGEFF. The CDR3 bases are TGCGCCAGCAGCCAAGTAATTAGCGGGGGGGAGTTCTTC.

This rearrangement joins TRBV28 to TRBJ2-7; 7 bases fit TRBD1. CDR3 size: 12 residues. V dropped 8 bases and J dropped 2; count of bases not matched to a gene: 3. CDR1 MDHEN and CDR2 SYDVKM come from the germline V gene. For the CDR3, the DNA is TGTGCCAGCCACAGGGGAGCCTACGAGCAGTACTTC. Residues: CASHRGAYEQYF.